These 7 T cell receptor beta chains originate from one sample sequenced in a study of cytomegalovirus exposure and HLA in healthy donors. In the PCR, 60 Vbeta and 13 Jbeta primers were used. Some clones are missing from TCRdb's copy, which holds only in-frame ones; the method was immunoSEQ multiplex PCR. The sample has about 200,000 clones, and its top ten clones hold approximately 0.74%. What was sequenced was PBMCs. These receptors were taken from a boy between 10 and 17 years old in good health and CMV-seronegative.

This CDR3 reads CAISAHMGSYEQYF. CDR3 in DNA: TGTGCCATCAGTGCTCACATGGGCTCGTACGAGCAGTACTTC. This sequence joins TRBV10-3 and TRBJ2-7; no clear D gene. V was cut by 4 bases and J by 4 bases, with 14 bases left in between. The CDR3 is 14 residues long. Germline values: CDR1 ENHRY, CDR2 SYGVKD.

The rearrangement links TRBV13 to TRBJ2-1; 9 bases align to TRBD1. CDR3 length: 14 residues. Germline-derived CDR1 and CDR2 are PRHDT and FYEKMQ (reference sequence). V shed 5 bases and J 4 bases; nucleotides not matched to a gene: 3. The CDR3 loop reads CASSRDRVYNEQFF. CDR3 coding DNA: TGTGCCAGCAGCCGGGACAGGGTGTACAATGAGCAGTTCTTC.

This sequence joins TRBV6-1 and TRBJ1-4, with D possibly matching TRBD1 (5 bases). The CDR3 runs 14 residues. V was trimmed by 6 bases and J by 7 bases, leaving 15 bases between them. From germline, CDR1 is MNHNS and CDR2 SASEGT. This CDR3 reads CASSPGRELEKLFF. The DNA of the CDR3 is TGTGCCAGCAGCCCAGGGAGGGAACTTGAAAAACTGTTTTTT.

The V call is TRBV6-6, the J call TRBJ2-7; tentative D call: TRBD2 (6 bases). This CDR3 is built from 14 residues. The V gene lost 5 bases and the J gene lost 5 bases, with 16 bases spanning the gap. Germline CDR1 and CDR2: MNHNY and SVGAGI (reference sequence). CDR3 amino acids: CASSHLSGEDEQYF. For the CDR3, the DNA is TGTGCCAGCAGTCACCTCTCGGGGGAGGACGAGCAGTACTTC.

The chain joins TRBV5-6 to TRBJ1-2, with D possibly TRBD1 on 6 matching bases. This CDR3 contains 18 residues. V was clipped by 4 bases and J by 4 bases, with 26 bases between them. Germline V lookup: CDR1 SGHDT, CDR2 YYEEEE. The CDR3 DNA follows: TGTGCCAGCAGCCGAGGGGGGGATTCTCTCCACTCGATCTATGGCTACACCTTC. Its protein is CASSRGGDSLHSIYGYTF.

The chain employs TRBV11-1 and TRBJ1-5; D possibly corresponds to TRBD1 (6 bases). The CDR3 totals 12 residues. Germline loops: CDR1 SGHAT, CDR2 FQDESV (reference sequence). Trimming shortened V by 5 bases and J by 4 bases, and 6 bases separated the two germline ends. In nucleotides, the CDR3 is TGTGCCAGCAGCCAGGGGAATCAGCCCCAGCATTTT. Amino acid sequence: CASSQGNQPQHF.

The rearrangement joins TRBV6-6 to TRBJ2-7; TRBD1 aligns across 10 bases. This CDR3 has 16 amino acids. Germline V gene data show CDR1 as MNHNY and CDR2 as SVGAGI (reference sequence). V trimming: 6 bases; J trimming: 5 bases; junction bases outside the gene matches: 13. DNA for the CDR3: TGTGCCAGCAGCCCTAGAGACAGGGGGCTAAGCAACGAGCAGTACTTC. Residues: CASSPRDRGLSNEQYF.